The 25 T cell receptor beta chains in this list originate from one sample, sequenced in a study of blood T cell repertoires in COVID-19. Profiling relied on immunoSEQ multiplex PCR, and the TCRdb table lists in-frame clones only, not all of them. The data contain about 96,000 clones, around 90% of them singletons. Sequencing used peripheral blood. The receptors here all came from a human donor with COVID-19, enrolled during active disease. The donor label of this sample is uncertain.

The rearrangement uses TRBV5-4 and TRBJ2-7, with 13 nucleotides matching TRBD2. Trimming at V came to 4 bases and at J to 7 bases, leaving 8 bases not matched to a gene. The germline CDR1 and CDR2 sequences are SGHNT and YYREEE (reference sequence). The CDR3 runs 15 residues. For the CDR3, the DNA is TGTGCCAGCAGCCCCGGACTAGCGGGGGCTGGGGAGCAGTACTTC. Protein product: CASSPGLAGAGEQYF.

This sequence joins TRBV10-1 and TRBJ2-1; 9 bases are shared with TRBD2. This CDR3 has 16 amino acids. V dropped 4 bases and J dropped 5; count of bases not matched to a gene: 9. Per germline, CDR1 WNHNN and CDR2 SYGVQD (reference sequence). The CDR3 coding sequence is TGCGCCAGCAGTGGGACGAGCGGGGGGACAAACAATGAGCAGTTCTTC. Protein product: CASSGTSGGTNNEQFF.

V and J are TRBV9 and TRBJ2-1, with TRBD1 matching over 7 bases. CDR3 size: 15 residues. Trimming at V came to 4 bases and at J to 8 bases, leaving 12 bases not matched to a gene. CDR1 and CDR2 (germline): SGDLS, YYNGEE. CDR3 DNA sequence: TGTGCCAGCAGCCCTATGACAGGGCCTGAGGATGAGCAGTTCTTC. Its protein product is CASSPMTGPEDEQFF.

This clone was counted between two and nine times. CDR3 loop: CASSLAGGTGAGELFF. The CDR3 region has the DNA TGTGCCAGCAGCTTGGCAGGAGGGACAGGTGCCGGGGAGCTGTTTTTT. The gene calls are TRBV5-4 and TRBJ2-2; the match to TRBD1 covers 8 bases. CDR1 and CDR2 (germline): SGHNT, YYREEE (reference sequence). The CDR3 spans 16 residues. Germline trimming cut 0 bases from V and 6 bases from J; bases unmatched to any gene: 7.

The chain's CDR3 is CASSPGTGYEKLFF. The CDR3 DNA follows: TGTGCCAGCAGCCCCGGGACAGGGTATGAAAAACTGTTTTTT. The V call is TRBV6-2 or TRBV6-3, the J call TRBJ1-4, with 9 bases lining up with TRBD1. From germline, CDR1 is MNHEY and CDR2 SVGEGT. The CDR3 contains 14 residues. V dropped 6 bases and J dropped 6; count of bases not matched to a gene: 5.

The rearrangement uses TRBV4-1 and TRBJ2-2, with 9 bases matching TRBD2. Germline CDR1 and CDR2: MGHRA and YSYEKL. The V gene end was trimmed by 7 bases and the J gene end by 2 bases; junction bases not matched to a gene: 8. The CDR3 totals 16 residues. CDR3 nucleotide sequence: TGCGCCAGCACTTCAGGAGCGGGGGGTAACACCGGGGAGCTGTTTTTT. Translated: CASTSGAGGNTGELFF.

This rearrangement joins TRBV6-4 to TRBJ1-5; D unresolved. The V and J ends lost 2 bases and 4 bases respectively, with 21 bases between them. The CDR3 is made up of 18 amino acids. In germline, CDR1 is MRHNA, CDR2 SNTAGT. Here the CDR3 reads CASSDIPRPPTLNQPQHF. The CDR3 DNA reads TGTGCCAGCAGTGACATCCCACGCCCCCCAACTCTAAATCAGCCCCAGCATTTT.

CDR3 coding DNA: TGCGCCAGCAGCTTGGGTGGACAGGGAAATGGCTACACCTTC. It is translated as CASSLGGQGNGYTF. V gene TRBV5-1 combines with J gene TRBJ1-2; the match to TRBD1 covers 8 bases. There are 14 residues in the CDR3. Germline trimming cut 0 bases from V and 6 bases from J; bases unmatched to any gene: 4. The V gene's germline CDR1 is SGHRS and CDR2 YFSETQ.

The chain links TRBV5-1 to TRBJ2-1; 10 bases are shared with TRBD2. The V and J ends lost 1 base and 3 bases, in that order; junction bases with no gene match: 4. The CDR3 runs 16 residues. The germline V gene encodes CDR1 SGHRS and CDR2 YFSETQ. The CDR3 loop is CASSLSSGSNYNEQFF. In DNA, the CDR3 is TGCGCCAGCAGCTTGTCTAGCGGGAGCAACTACAATGAGCAGTTCTTC.

The chain is built from TRBV5-4 and TRBJ2-7, with TRBD1 matching over 8 bases. The CDR3 is made up of 15 amino acids. Trimming took 2 bases from V and 4 from J; bases not matched to a gene: 8. CDR1 is SGHNT, CDR2 YYREEE, per germline (reference sequence). The CDR3 here is CASSLRAGGVYEQYF. For the CDR3, the DNA is TGTGCCAGCAGCTTACGGGCAGGGGGCGTTTACGAGCAGTACTTC.

This sequence joins TRBV6-1 and TRBJ2-7; 7 positions match TRBD2. The germline V gene encodes CDR1 MNHNS and CDR2 SASEGT. This CDR3 region has 13 residues. V trimming: 2 bases; J trimming: 5 bases; junction bases outside the gene matches: 3. The CDR3 reads CASSEWRGNEQYF. CDR3 nucleotides: TGTGCCAGCAGTGAATGGCGGGGGAACGAGCAGTACTTC.

The chain carries TRBV7-3 and TRBJ2-1, with 9 bases fitting TRBD2. Germline V gene lookup returns CDR1 SGHTA and CDR2 FQGTGA. This CDR3 comprises 14 residues. After removal of 6 bases from V and 3 bases from J, the junction contained 3 bases not matched to a gene. The CDR3, as DNA: TGTGCCAGCAGTCGGACTAGCGACTACAATGAGCAGTTCTTC. It yields the protein CASSRTSDYNEQFF. The full variable domain, its missing parts supplied by reference TRBV7-3 and TRBJ2-1, is GAGVSQTPSNKVTEKGKYVELRCDPISGHTALYWYRQSLGQGPEFLIYFQGTGAADDSGLPNDRFFAVRPEGSVSTLKIQRTERGDSAVYLCASSRTSDYNEQFFGPGTRLTVL.

The rearrangement links TRBV28 to TRBJ2-1; 10 nucleotides align to TRBD2. CDR1 and CDR2 (germline): MDHEN, SYDVKM. The V segment lost 6 bases and the J segment 4 bases; nucleotides outside the gene matches: 12. The CDR3 has 17 residues. The CDR3 region is CASSPGTSGEPYNEQFF. The CDR3 region has the DNA TGTGCCAGCAGCCCGGGTACTAGCGGGGAGCCTTACAATGAGCAGTTCTTC.

The chain has TRBV9 and TRBJ1-2, with TRBD1 matching over 8 bases. With V trimmed by 3 bases and J by 5 bases, 6 bases remained unmatched. The CDR3 covers 14 residues. Germline CDR1 reads SGDLS; CDR2 reads YYNGEE. The chain's CDR3 is CASSASDRGYGYTF. In DNA, the CDR3 is TGTGCCAGCAGCGCTTCTGACAGGGGTTATGGCTACACCTTC.

The V gene is TRBV11-3, the J gene TRBJ2-5; D gene uncertain. Germline lookup yields CDR1 SGHNT and CDR2 YENEEA. With 5 bases removed from V and 2 bases from J, the gap between germline ends came to 3 bases. CDR3 size: 11 residues. This CDR3 is CASSRQETQYF. CDR3 coding DNA: TGTGCCAGCAGCCGTCAAGAGACCCAGTACTTC.

This chain uses TRBV10-2 with TRBJ2-5; D is possibly TRBD2 (6 bases). CDR1 WSHSY and CDR2 SAAADI come from the germline V gene. This CDR3 is 14 amino acids long. V was pared by 6 bases and J by 4 bases, with 15 bases between. The CDR3 here is CASRSTGERETQYF. In DNA form, the CDR3 reads TGCGCCAGCAGGTCGACGGGAGAGAGAGAGACCCAGTACTTC.

This clone was seen repeatedly, ten times or more. This chain joins TRBV18 and TRBJ1-2, with TRBD1 matching 9 bases. Germline loops: CDR1 KGHSH, CDR2 LQKENI. The J segment lost 10 bases and the V segment lost 5 bases, leaving 8 bases of the junction unmatched. The CDR3 runs to 13 residues. The CDR3 protein is CASSSDRGRDYTF. The CDR3 DNA reads as TGTGCCAGCTCATCGGACAGGGGAAGGGACTACACCTTC.

The chain uses TRBV6-6 and TRBJ1-2; 7 bases are a match to TRBD1. The CDR3 spans 14 residues. The germline CDR1 and CDR2 sequences are MNHNY and SVGAGI (reference sequence). V gave up 4 bases and J gave up 4 bases; unmatched junction bases: 6. Here the CDR3 DNA reads TGTGCCAGCAGTTCCGGACAGGTCGGCTATGGCTACACCTTC. Its protein is CASSSGQVGYGYTF.

CDR3 residues: CASSYSWSGEGYTF. The CDR3 DNA reads as TGTGCCAGCAGTTACTCATGGTCAGGGGAAGGCTACACCTTC. The rearrangement joins TRBV6-5 to TRBJ1-2; D is possibly TRBD1 (6 bases). Trimming removed 0 bases from V and 8 bases from J, with 13 bases in between. Germline V lookup: CDR1 MNHEY, CDR2 SVGAGI. CDR3 length: 14 amino acids.

The chain recombines TRBV7-9 with TRBJ1-2, with D maybe TRBD1 (5 bases). V was shortened by 5 bases and J by 3 bases, with 10 bases between the two germline ends. The CDR3 is 13 amino acids. Germline-derived CDR1 and CDR2 are SEHNR and FQNEAQ (reference sequence). Written as DNA, the CDR3 is TGTGCCAGCAGCCTGACAGAACACTATGGCTACACCTTC. Encoded protein: CASSLTEHYGYTF.

The chain's CDR3 is CASSRQWTSGGTDTQYF. As DNA, the CDR3 is TGTGCCAGCAGCCGTCAATGGACTAGCGGGGGCACAGATACGCAGTATTTT. The chain uses TRBV14 and TRBJ2-3, with 12 bases aligning to TRBD2. CDR3 size: 17 residues. V dropped 4 bases and J dropped 1; count of bases not matched to a gene: 6. Germline assignment: CDR1 SGHDN and CDR2 FVKESK.

The table lists this clone with a count of one. The J gene is TRBJ2-7, the V gene TRBV3-1 (or the pseudogene TRBV3-2); 9 positions agree with TRBD1. CDR3 length equals 14 residues. V dropped 6 bases and J dropped 4; count of bases not matched to a gene: 7. Germline V gene data show CDR1 as LGHDT and CDR2 as YNNKEL (reference sequence). CDR3 nucleotides: TGTGCCAGCAGTACAGGACAGGGGCGATACGAGCAGTACTTC. It specifies CASSTGQGRYEQYF.

The V gene is TRBV19, the J gene TRBJ1-3; D may be TRBD1 (6 bases). The CDR3 covers 14 residues. Trimming took 6 bases from V and 5 from J, leaving 14 bases between them. CDR1 is LNHDA, CDR2 SQIVND, per germline (reference sequence). The CDR3: CASRDSLTRNTIYF. The CDR3 DNA sequence: TGTGCCAGTAGGGACAGCCTTACGAGAAACACCATATATTTT.

The rearrangement links TRBV6-5 to TRBJ1-3; D remains ambiguous. The CDR3 covers 14 residues. The V gene lost 5 bases and the J gene lost 4 bases, with 12 bases spanning the gap. Germline V gene data show CDR1 as MNHEY and CDR2 as SVGAGI. In DNA form, the CDR3 reads TGTGCCAGCAGTCCCGCCTATCAAGGAAACACCATATATTTT. As protein: CASSPAYQGNTIYF.

The chain couples TRBV28 to TRBJ2-7; no definite D call. The germline V and J ends were trimmed by 4 bases and 4 bases, with 11 bases remaining between them. This CDR3 comprises 13 residues. The germline V gene has CDR1 MDHEN and CDR2 SYDVKM. The CDR3 DNA is TGTGCCAGCAGTTCTTCCGCCCTATACGAGCAGTACTTC. Translation gives CASSSSALYEQYF.